A single sample is the source of the 20 T cell receptor beta chains below, sequenced in a study of PD-1 blockade in classical Hodgkin lymphoma. Profiling relied on immunoSEQ multiplex PCR, and the TCRdb table lists in-frame clones only, not all of them. There are 95,000 to 100,000 clones in the sample; roughly 90% occur only once, and around 7% lies in the top ten. There was relapse after autologous stem cell transplantation in every patient, and there was variation in brentuximab vedotin exposure. Here the sequenced sample was peripheral blood mononuclear cells (PBMCs), taken before the second cycle of nivolumab. The receptors stem from a human donor with classical Hodgkin lymphoma.

The V and J genes are TRBV28 and TRBJ1-2; no firm D call. The length of the CDR3 is 14 residues. Looked up from germline, CDR1 is MDHEN and CDR2 is SYDVKM. Between the trimmed V and J ends, which lost 6 bases and 6 bases, there was a span of 17 bases. In DNA form, the CDR3 reads TGTGCCAGCAGCCCTCTCTGGGGTTCTAATGGCTACACCTTC. It yields the protein CASSPLWGSNGYTF.

A single count supports this clone. The chain joins TRBV19 to TRBJ1-4; 8 bases are shared with TRBD1. The CDR3 totals 16 residues. In germline, CDR1 is LNHDA, CDR2 SQIVND (reference sequence). The junction had 13 bases not matched to a gene; V was cut back by 5 bases and J by 8 bases. The CDR3: CASSLGQGWLNEKLFF. In DNA form, the CDR3 reads TGTGCCAGTAGTTTAGGACAGGGATGGCTAAACGAAAAACTGTTTTTT.

The rearrangement joins TRBV7-9 to TRBJ1-6, with 7 bases fitting TRBD1. Germline CDR1 and CDR2: SEHNR and FQNEAQ (reference sequence). The CDR3 sequence is 16 residues long. V gave up 1 base and J gave up 11 bases; unmatched junction bases: 11. In DNA form, the CDR3 reads TGTGCCAGCAGCTTAGGAGGGACAGCTTTATTGACACCCCTCCACTTT. The encoded protein is CASSLGGTALLTPLHF.

The CDR3 region is CASSISGTVANTEAFF. The CDR3 DNA follows: TGTGCCAGTAGTATAAGCGGTACGGTCGCGAACACTGAAGCTTTCTTT. This chain links TRBV19 with TRBJ1-1; D unresolved. Germline V lookup: CDR1 LNHDA, CDR2 SQIVND (reference sequence). The CDR3 runs to 16 residues. V was pared by 2 bases and J by 1 base, with 14 bases between.

As DNA, the CDR3 is TGTGCCAGCAGCCCCTCAGGGGTCAACGAGCAGTACTTC. This codes for CASSPSGVNEQYF. This chain uses TRBV9 with TRBJ2-7, with D tentatively TRBD1 (6 bases). The CDR3 runs to 13 residues. Germline V gene sequence: CDR1 SGDLS, CDR2 YYNGEE. The V end was cut by 4 bases, the J end by 5 bases, with 13 bases between. The full variable domain, with the rest looked up from reference TRBV9 and TRBJ2-7, is DSGVTQTPKHLITATGQRVTLRCSPRSGDLSVYWYQQSLDQGLQFLIQYYNGEERAKGNILERFSAQQFPDLHSELNLSSLELGDSALYFCASSPSGVNEQYFGPGTRLTVT.

This clone appeared a single time. This sequence joins TRBV6-6 and TRBJ2-5; 7 bases are shared with TRBD1. The J call may be in error: the DNA end matches TRBJ2-7 better. Germline assignment: CDR1 MNHNY and CDR2 SVGAGI (reference sequence). This CDR3 has 16 amino acids. The CDR3 DNA is TGTGCCAGCGGCGATCCAGGGGGAGTCTCCTCCTACGAGCAGTACTTC. It is translated as CASGDPGGVSSYEQYF.

V is TRBV9 and J is TRBJ2-1; 9 positions agree with TRBD2. V was pared by 0 bases and J by 1 base, with 5 bases of the junction left unmatched. CDR3 length equals 17 residues. The germline V gene encodes CDR1 SGDLS and CDR2 YYNGEE. CDR3 amino acids: CASSVESSGGSYNEQFF. In DNA, the CDR3 is TGTGCCAGCAGCGTAGAATCCAGCGGGGGGTCCTACAATGAGCAGTTCTTC.

The CDR3 coding sequence is TGTGCCATCAGTGCGGGGGCGAGGGGAAACACCATATATTTT. Encoded protein: CAISAGARGNTIYF. The V call is TRBV10-3, the J call TRBJ1-3, with a tentative D call TRBD1 (6 bases). This CDR3 spans 14 amino acids. The V end was cut by 4 bases, the J end by 4 bases, with 11 bases between. The germline CDR1 and CDR2 sequences are ENHRY and SYGVKD.

V gene TRBV13 combines with J gene TRBJ2-6; D gene ambiguous. V was cut by 5 bases and J by 4 bases, with 9 bases left in between. The CDR3 runs to 14 residues. In germline, CDR1 is PRHDT, CDR2 FYEKMQ (reference sequence). The CDR3 region has the DNA TGTGCCAGCAGCCCAAGCGCAGGGGCCAACGTCCTGACTTTC. Translating it yields CASSPSAGANVLTF.

The sample holds one count of this clone. V usage is TRBV7-6 and J usage is TRBJ1-4; D is ambiguous. Germline V gene lookup returns CDR1 SGHVS and CDR2 FNYEAQ. The CDR3 runs 15 residues. The V and J ends lost 4 bases and 0 bases respectively, with 9 bases between them. In DNA form, the CDR3 reads TGTGCCAGCAGCTCCTCAAGTGCAACTAATGAAAAACTGTTTTTT. It specifies CASSSSSATNEKLFF.

The chain recombines TRBV14 with TRBJ1-6, with D uncertain. The V end lost 1 base, the J end lost 10 bases, and 8 bases lay between the germline ends. The CDR3 covers 13 residues. Germline V gives CDR1 SGHDN, CDR2 FVKESK. The CDR3 DNA follows: TGTGCCAGCAGCCAAGTTGGTAGCTCACCCCTCCACTTT. Translated, it gives CASSQVGSSPLHF.

The chain couples TRBV5-1 to TRBJ1-6; D gene ambiguous. V lost 0 bases and J 7 bases, leaving 8 bases between the germline ends. CDR3 length: 14 residues. Per the germline V gene, CDR1 is SGHRS and CDR2 is YFSETQ. CDR3 DNA sequence: TGCGCCAGCAGCTTGGCTGTAGGAAATTCACCCCTCCACTTT. Residues: CASSLAVGNSPLHF.

The rearrangement uses TRBV29-1 and TRBJ1-2, with D perhaps matching TRBD1 (6 bases). The CDR3 runs to 14 residues. The germline V gene has CDR1 SQVTM and CDR2 ANQGSEA. Trimming removed 3 bases from V and 4 bases from J, with 15 bases in between. CDR3 nucleotides: TGCAGCGTTGAGAATGTAGGGGGTCGCTATGGCTACACCTTC. Translating gives CSVENVGGRYGYTF.

V is TRBV5-1 and J is TRBJ2-3; 7 positions agree with TRBD2. This CDR3 has 16 residues. V dropped 2 bases and J dropped 6; count of bases not matched to a gene: 12. Germline CDR1 reads SGHRS; CDR2 reads YFSETQ. The CDR3: CASSFGDYRWADTQYF. The CDR3 DNA sequence: TGCGCCAGCAGCTTTGGGGACTATCGCTGGGCGGATACGCAGTATTTT.

CDR3 sequence: CASSFSTANYGYTF. The CDR3 nucleotides are TGTGCCAGCAGTTTTTCCACCGCTAACTATGGCTACACCTTC. The rearrangement links TRBV28 to TRBJ1-2; D is undetermined. This CDR3 region has 14 residues. Germline V gives CDR1 MDHEN, CDR2 SYDVKM. V gave up 3 bases and J gave up 0 bases, with 8 bases separating them.

The chain links TRBV30 to TRBJ1-2; D may be TRBD1 (5 bases). The V gene lost 6 bases and the J gene lost 6 bases, with 20 bases spanning the gap. The CDR3 totals 14 residues. Germline CDR1 reads GTSNPN; CDR2 reads SVGIG (reference sequence). CDR3 nucleotide sequence: TGTGCCTGCAACGCCGGGACCCTGGTGGATGGCTACACCTTC. Translation: CACNAGTLVDGYTF.

The V call is TRBV11-3, the J call TRBJ2-5, with TRBD2 as a possible D gene (6 bases). This CDR3 is built from 15 residues. V was shortened by 5 bases and J by 3 bases, with 16 bases between the two germline ends. CDR1 is SGHNT, CDR2 YENEEA, per germline. The chain's CDR3 is CASSPGLGGKETQYF. The CDR3 DNA follows: TGTGCCAGCAGCCCGGGGTTGGGGGGAAAAGAGACCCAGTACTTC. The full variable domain, with the rest looked up from reference TRBV11-3 and TRBJ2-5, is EAGVVQSPRYKIIEKKQPVAFWCNPISGHNTLYWYLQNLGQGPELLIRYENEEAVDDSQLPKDRFSAERLKGVDSTLKIQPAELGDSAVYLCASSPGLGGKETQYFGPGTRLLVL.

V and J are TRBV11-3 and TRBJ2-1; TRBD2 matches 9 bases. V trimming: 0 bases; J trimming: 9 bases; junction bases outside the gene matches: 6. CDR3 length equals 15 residues. CDR1 is SGHNT, CDR2 YENEEA, per germline. In DNA form, the CDR3 reads TGTGCCAGCAGCTTAGATCCCAGCGGGGGGCGTGAGCAGTTCTTC. Translating it yields CASSLDPSGGREQFF. The full variable domain, rest sourced from reference TRBV11-3 and TRBJ2-1, is EAGVVQSPRYKIIEKKQPVAFWCNPISGHNTLYWYLQNLGQGPELLIRYENEEAVDDSQLPKDRFSAERLKGVDSTLKIQPAELGDSAVYLCASSLDPSGGREQFFGPGTRLTVL.

V gene TRBV7-9 combines with J gene TRBJ2-1, with 9 positions matching TRBD2. J was trimmed by 5 bases and V by 1 base; bases with no gene match: 6. The CDR3 runs 16 residues. CDR1 and CDR2 from the germline V gene are SEHNR and FQNEAQ (reference sequence). The CDR3 DNA reads as TGTGCCAGCAGCTTAGAGGCGGGGGGGCCCCACAATGAGCAGTTCTTC. It yields the protein CASSLEAGGPHNEQFF.

The chain joins TRBV7-9 to TRBJ2-7; 8 positions agree with TRBD2. Per the germline V gene, CDR1 is SEHNR and CDR2 is FQNEAQ (reference sequence). The V segment lost 4 bases and the J segment 3 bases; nucleotides outside the gene matches: 11. The CDR3 consists of 16 residues. CDR3 in amino acids: CASSSPGAGGLYEQYF. The CDR3 DNA follows: TGTGCCAGCAGCTCTCCTGGGGCGGGGGGCCTCTACGAGCAGTACTTC.